These 14 T cell receptor beta chains share one sample of origin, sequenced in a study of blood T cells in healthy people across ages. Together with a sample-barcoded 5' primer, a J-beta primer mix was included in a second PCR lasting 7 to 11 cycles. TCRdb used MiXCR to reprocess the 5' RACE reads, holding one entry per CDR3 protein. This repertoire shows 700,000 to 800,000 distinct CDR3 sequences, around 40% found once; its top ten account for approximately 22%. Sequencing input: blood. The origin of the receptors is a woman aged 55-69 years in good health.

This clonotype was detected a few times. J is TRBJ2-7 and V is TRBV6-2 or TRBV6-3, with 7 bases fitting TRBD2. The CDR3 runs to 14 residues. Germline V lookup: CDR1 MNHEY, CDR2 SVGEGT. The V segment lost 5 bases and the J segment 7 bases; nucleotides outside the gene matches: 11. CDR3 sequence reads: CASSGLDPYGEQYF. CDR3 nucleotide sequence: TGTGCCAGCAGTGGACTAGATCCCTATGGGGAGCAGTACTTC.

The genes are TRBV14 and TRBJ2-3, with TRBD1 matching 8 bases. The V gene's germline CDR1 is SGHDN and CDR2 FVKESK. V was clipped by 1 base and J by 5 bases; unmatched bases: 8. The CDR3 has 16 residues. CDR3 in DNA: TGTGCCAGCAGCCAAGTAGGACAGGGTAGTGGAGATACGCAGTATTTT. Amino acid sequence: CASSQVGQGSGDTQYF.

This clonotype was counted between two and nine times. The chain combines TRBV9 with TRBJ2-1; D tentatively fits TRBD1 or TRBD2 (5 bases each). V gave up 4 bases and J gave up 3 bases, with 17 bases separating them. CDR1 SGDLS and CDR2 YYNGEE come from the germline V gene. The CDR3 consists of 16 residues. For the CDR3, the DNA is TGTGCCAGCAGCCTCTTCGGGGACCCGCTCTACAATGAGCAGTTCTTC. Translating gives CASSLFGDPLYNEQFF. The full variable domain, completed using reference TRBV9 and TRBJ2-1, is DSGVTQTPKHLITATGQRVTLRCSPRSGDLSVYWYQQSLDQGLQFLIQYYNGEERAKGNILERFSAQQFPDLHSELNLSSLELGDSALYFCASSLFGDPLYNEQFFGPGTRLTVL.

This clonotype has a single count. The chain has TRBV4-2 and TRBJ2-1; no firm D call. The CDR3 covers 17 residues. Germline CDR1 is LGHNA and CDR2 is YNFKEQ. V shed 0 bases and J shed 0 bases, with 12 bases lying between them. CDR3: CASSQEEGISSYNEQFF. CDR3 in DNA: TGTGCCAGCAGCCAAGAGGAAGGAATTAGCTCCTACAATGAGCAGTTCTTC.

This chain uses TRBV27 with TRBJ2-5, with TRBD2 matching over 14 bases. The germline gives CDR1 MNHEY, CDR2 SMNVEV (reference sequence). Germline trimming cut 4 bases from V and 5 bases from J; bases unmatched to any gene: 6. The length of the CDR3 is 16 residues. CDR3 DNA: TGTGCCAGCAGTTCTGGGACTAGCGGGGGCGCGGAGACCCAGTACTTC. Residues: CASSSGTSGGAETQYF.

This clonotype turned up a few times. The V call is TRBV5-1, the J call TRBJ2-7; D call uncertain. The CDR3 totals 14 residues. V lost 0 bases and J lost 4, with 11 bases in between. Germline V gene data show CDR1 as SGHRS and CDR2 as YFSETQ. The CDR3 region has the DNA TGCGCCAGCAGCTTGGGTAGGAGTGGTTACGAGCAGTACTTC. This translates into CASSLGRSGYEQYF.

In this sample, this clonotype turned up many times. The CDR3 region is CSARVEYQETQYF. In DNA form, the CDR3 reads TGCAGTGCTAGAGTCGAGTACCAAGAGACCCAGTACTTC. This rearrangement joins TRBV20-1 to TRBJ2-5; no clear D. V dropped 1 base and J dropped 0 bases, with 6 bases sitting between them. The germline V gene has CDR1 DFQATT and CDR2 SNEGSKA (reference sequence). The CDR3 consists of 13 residues.

J is TRBJ2-5 and V is TRBV20-1; D uncertain. CDR3 length: 12 amino acids. V dropped 5 bases and J dropped 6 bases, with 13 bases sitting between them. Germline CDR1 reads DFQATT; CDR2 reads SNEGSKA (reference sequence). CDR3 protein: CSAFRPPQTQYF. Written as DNA, the CDR3 is TGCAGTGCTTTCCGACCCCCGCAGACCCAGTACTTC.

This clonotype was recorded a few times. The chain is built from TRBV15 and TRBJ2-3; 10 bases map to TRBD2. The V and J ends lost 4 bases and 4 bases, in that order; junction bases with no gene match: 2. Germline V gene lookup returns CDR1 LNHNV and CDR2 YYDKDF (reference sequence). This CDR3 is built from 14 residues. The CDR3, as DNA: TGTGCCACCAGCAAAGGACTAGCGGCAGATACGCAGTATTTT. The encoded protein is CATSKGLAADTQYF. Combining the CDR3 with reference TRBV15 and TRBJ2-3 gives the whole variable domain DAMVIQNPRYQVTQFGKPVTLSCSQTLNHNVMYWYQQKSSQAPKLLFHYYDKDFNNEADTPDNFQSRRPNTSFCFLDIRSPGLGDTAMYLCATSKGLAADTQYFGPGTRLTVL.

V is TRBV12-3 or TRBV12-4 and J is TRBJ1-5; 9 bases map to TRBD1. Germline trimming cut 6 bases from V and 4 bases from J; bases unmatched to any gene: 7. The CDR3 has 15 residues. The CDR3 coding sequence is TGTGCCAGCAGCGCGGACAGGGGTAGGAATCAGCCCCAGCATTTT. Its protein is CASSADRGRNQPQHF.

The chain has TRBV28 and TRBJ2-5, with 10 bases matching TRBD2. The CDR3 length is 16 residues. V shed 6 bases and J 0 bases; nucleotides not matched to a gene: 7. Germline loops: CDR1 MDHEN, CDR2 SYDVKM. In DNA, the CDR3 is TGTGCCAGCAGCCTCACTAGCGGGGCGTACCAAGAGACCCAGTACTTC. Its translation: CASSLTSGAYQETQYF.

This clonotype was seen only a few times. This sequence joins TRBV9 and TRBJ2-3; a possible D gene is TRBD2 (6 bases). The CDR3 spans 16 residues. Germline assignment: CDR1 SGDLS and CDR2 YYNGEE. Trimming shortened V by 0 bases and J by 2 bases, and 13 bases separated the two germline ends. CDR3 nucleotides: TGTGCCAGCAGCGTAGGGGCGGGACCATACACAGATACGCAGTATTTT. This codes for CASSVGAGPYTDTQYF. Using reference TRBV9 and TRBJ2-3 for the parts outside the CDR3, the full variable domain is DSGVTQTPKHLITATGQRVTLRCSPRSGDLSVYWYQQSLDQGLQFLIQYYNGEERAKGNILERFSAQQFPDLHSELNLSSLELGDSALYFCASSVGAGPYTDTQYFGPGTRLTVL.

This chain connects TRBV6-6 to TRBJ2-1; the match to TRBD1 covers 8 bases. Germline lookup yields CDR1 MNHNY and CDR2 SVGAGI (reference sequence). After removal of 2 bases from V and 3 bases from J, the junction contained 9 bases not matched to a gene. The CDR3 length is 17 residues. CDR3 nucleotide sequence: TGTGCCAGCAGTTACCCACTAGGCGGGACAGGCTACAATGAGCAGTTCTTC. This sequence encodes CASSYPLGGTGYNEQFF.

CDR3 sequence (DNA): TGTGCCAGCAGTTTTGACAGGGGAAGTTACGAGCAGTTCTTC. Translated, it gives CASSFDRGSYEQFF. This chain uses TRBV27 with TRBJ2-1; 8 nucleotides align to TRBD1. In germline, CDR1 is MNHEY, CDR2 SMNVEV (reference sequence). CDR3 length: 14 amino acids. The junction had 8 bases not matched to a gene; V was cut back by 3 bases and J by 10 bases.